Below are 20 T cell receptor beta chains sequenced from a single sample in a study of cytomegalovirus exposure and HLA in healthy donors. The primer mix had 60 Vbeta and 13 Jbeta primers. The repertoire was sequenced with immunoSEQ multiplex PCR; TCRdb's copy has only in-frame clones and lacks some. The sample holds 80,000 to 100,000 clones; around three fifths are singletons and the top ten take 15%. Sample: PBMCs. The receptors come from a woman between 40 and 55 years old in good health and CMV-seropositive.

This clone was seen just once. The sample has other DNA sequences that encode this CDR3 too. The chain carries TRBV19 and TRBJ1-1; 8 bases map to TRBD1. J lost 2 bases, V lost 5 bases, and 4 bases had no gene match. CDR3 size: 14 residues. From germline, CDR1 is LNHDA and CDR2 SQIVND (reference sequence). CDR3 DNA: TGTGCCAGTAGTGTTGGACAGGGAAACACTGAAGCTTTCTTT. Protein sequence: CASSVGQGNTEAFF.

CDR3 sequence (DNA): TGTGCCAGCAGCTTAATGGCGGTGTCCTACAATGAGCAGTTCTTC. This encodes CASSLMAVSYNEQFF. The chain couples TRBV7-3 to TRBJ2-1; D not resolved. Per germline, CDR1 SGHTA and CDR2 FQGTGA. V was shortened by 1 base and J by 1 base, with 8 bases between the two germline ends. The CDR3 runs 15 residues. The entire variable domain, with the rest obtained from reference TRBV7-3 and TRBJ2-1, is as follows: GAGVSQTPSNKVTEKGKYVELRCDPISGHTALYWYRQSLGQGPEFLIYFQGTGAADDSGLPNDRFFAVRPEGSVSTLKIQRTERGDSAVYLCASSLMAVSYNEQFFGPGTRLTVL.

This clone has just a few counts. The chain has TRBV20-1 and TRBJ1-2; 9 bases map to TRBD1. V was pared by 6 bases and J by 7 bases, with 3 bases of the junction left unmatched. Germline CDR1 is DFQATT and CDR2 is SNEGSKA (reference sequence). This CDR3 spans 11 amino acids. Written as DNA, the CDR3 is TGCAGTGCAGTGGACAGGGGTGGCTACACCTTC. It translates to CSAVDRGGYTF.

This clone was observed a few times. The rearrangement joins TRBV28 to TRBJ2-4, with no clear D. CDR3 length: 15 residues. CDR1 and CDR2 (germline): MDHEN, SYDVKM. Trimming cost V 3 bases and J 0 bases, with 9 bases left between them. The DNA of the CDR3 is TGTGCCAGCAGTTTGCCCTCACTAGCCAAAAACATTCAGTACTTC. This translates into CASSLPSLAKNIQYF. The full variable domain, in which reference TRBV28 and TRBJ2-4 provide the parts outside the CDR3, is DVKVTQSSRYLVKRTGEKVFLECVQDMDHENMFWYRQDPGLGLRLIYFSYDVKMKEKGDIPEGYSVSREKKERFSLILESASTNQTSMYLCASSLPSLAKNIQYFGAGTRLSVL.

The chain recombines TRBV13 with TRBJ2-5; D is perhaps TRBD1 (6 bases). This CDR3 contains 16 residues. Germline V gene lookup returns CDR1 PRHDT and CDR2 FYEKMQ (reference sequence). V dropped 5 bases and J dropped 2 bases, with 18 bases sitting between them. The chain's CDR3 is CASSPRLAGVQETQYF. In DNA, the CDR3 is TGTGCCAGCAGCCCTCGGTTGGCAGGGGTTCAAGAGACCCAGTACTTC.

This clone appeared a few times. This same CDR3 is encoded by further DNA sequences in the sample. The chain combines TRBV4-3 with TRBJ2-2, with 16 nucleotides matching TRBD2. The V and J ends lost 4 bases and 3 bases, in that order; junction bases with no gene match: 5. Germline V gene data show CDR1 as LGHNA and CDR2 as YSLEER. The CDR3 has 18 amino acids. This CDR3 reads CASSPGLAGGPDTGELFF. The CDR3 DNA is TGCGCCAGCAGCCCGGGACTAGCGGGAGGGCCGGACACCGGGGAGCTGTTTTTT.

This clone was recorded a few times. This rearrangement joins TRBV6-5 to TRBJ2-2; 9 bases match TRBD1. After removal of 2 bases from V and 6 bases from J, the junction contained 4 bases not matched to a gene. Germline V gene data show CDR1 as MNHEY and CDR2 as SVGAGI. CDR3 length equals 15 residues. CDR3 DNA sequence: TGTGCCAGCAGTTACAAAACAGGGGGCCCCGGGGAGCTGTTTTTT. Its protein product is CASSYKTGGPGELFF.

The chain has TRBV5-4 and TRBJ2-3; perhaps TRBD2 as D (6 bases). There are 14 residues in the CDR3. With 0 bases removed from V and 4 bases from J, the gap between germline ends came to 9 bases. In germline, CDR1 is SGHNT, CDR2 YYREEE (reference sequence). The CDR3 DNA reads TGTGCCAGCAGCTTGGCTAGCGCGTCAGATACGCAGTATTTT. This gives the protein CASSLASASDTQYF. Filled out from reference TRBV5-4 and TRBJ2-3, the complete variable domain reads ETGVTQSPTHLIKTRGQQVTLRCSSQSGHNTVSWYQQALGQGPQFIFQYYREEENGRGNFPPRFSGLQFPNYSSELNVNALELDDSALYLCASSLASASDTQYFGPGTRLTVL.

This chain links TRBV5-6 with TRBJ2-3; maybe TRBD2 (5 bases). From germline, CDR1 is SGHDT and CDR2 YYEEEE. Trimming shortened V by 7 bases and J by 2 bases, and 14 bases separated the two germline ends. CDR3 size: 14 residues. The CDR3 region is CASLRRPFTDTQYF. The CDR3 DNA reads TGTGCCAGCCTCAGGAGGCCCTTCACAGATACGCAGTATTTT.

The chain employs TRBV5-1 and TRBJ2-5; TRBD2 agrees at 7 bases. The J call may be in error: the DNA end matches TRBJ2-7 better. CDR3 length equals 15 residues. CDR1 is SGHRS and CDR2 is YFSETQ in the germline V gene. The CDR3 is CASSLVPSGPYEQYF. The CDR3 DNA follows: TGCGCCAGCAGCTTGGTACCTAGCGGTCCCTACGAGCAGTACTTC.

V is TRBV28 and J is TRBJ2-2; TRBD1 matches at 7 bases. Germline CDR1 and CDR2: MDHEN and SYDVKM. V shed 6 bases, J shed 5 bases, and the junction held 3 bases outside the gene matches. This CDR3 contains 13 residues. In DNA form, the CDR3 reads TGTGCCAGCAGCCCACAGGGGACCGGGGAGCTGTTTTTT. The encoded protein is CASSPQGTGELFF.

The rearrangement links TRBV2 to TRBJ2-5; 8 nucleotides line up with TRBD2. Germline V gene data show CDR1 as SNHLY and CDR2 as FYNNEI. With 3 bases clipped from V and 2 bases from J, the junction kept 5 bases outside the gene matches. The CDR3 consists of 15 residues. The CDR3 region has the DNA TGTGCCAGCAGTGAGCAGGCTAGCGGGCAAGAGACCCAGTACTTC. Protein product: CASSEQASGQETQYF. Together with reference TRBV2 and TRBJ2-5, the CDR3 gives the full variable domain: EPEVTQTPSHQVTQMGQEVILRCVPISNHLYFYWYRQILGQKVEFLVSFYNNEISEKSEIFDDQFSVERPDGSNFTLKIRSTKLEDSAMYFCASSEQASGQETQYFGPGTRLLVL.

The chain uses TRBV5-4 and TRBJ1-2, with TRBD1 matching over 7 bases. Trimming took 6 bases from V and 5 from J; bases not matched to a gene: 22. The germline V gene has CDR1 SGHNT and CDR2 YYREEE (reference sequence). There are 18 residues in the CDR3. The CDR3 reads CASTSLPGQGGLTYGYTF. CDR3 bases: TGTGCCAGCACCTCCCTACCCGGCCAGGGGGGATTGACGTATGGCTACACCTTC.

The chain combines TRBV14 with TRBJ2-3; possibly TRBD2 for D (6 bases). The germline V gene encodes CDR1 SGHDN and CDR2 FVKESK. This CDR3 region has 15 residues. The V gene lost 1 base and the J gene lost 3 bases, with 11 bases spanning the gap. CDR3 in DNA: TGTGCCAGCAGCCAAGTGGGGGGTTGGACAGATACGCAGTATTTT. Its translation: CASSQVGGWTDTQYF. Looking up the rest from reference TRBV14 and TRBJ2-3 gives the full variable domain: EAGVTQFPSHSVIEKGQTVTLRCDPISGHDNLYWYRRVMGKEIKFLLHFVKESKQDESGMPNNRFLAERTGGTYSTLKVQPAELEDSGVYFCASSQVGGWTDTQYFGPGTRLTVL.

This sequence joins TRBV6-1 and TRBJ1-1, with D unresolved. Germline lookup yields CDR1 MNHNS and CDR2 SASEGT. The V end lost 10 bases, the J end lost 0 bases, and 15 bases lay between the germline ends. CDR3 length equals 14 residues. CDR3 loop: CATAFSGLNTEAFF. The DNA for the CDR3 is TGTGCCACGGCTTTCTCAGGCTTGAACACTGAAGCTTTCTTT.

The CDR3 nucleotides are TGCGCCAGCAGTGCCGGCAGGGAAGCCTACGAGCAGTACTTC. As protein: CASSAGREAYEQYF. V is TRBV10-1 and J is TRBJ2-7, with D perhaps matching TRBD1 (5 bases). V lost 4 bases and J lost 2, with 12 bases in between. This CDR3 comprises 14 residues. Germline assignment: CDR1 WNHNN and CDR2 SYGVQD (reference sequence).

On this clone itself: Other DNA sequences from this sample encode an identical CDR3 as well. The chain combines TRBV2 with TRBJ2-3; TRBD1 might be the D (5 bases). The germline CDR1 and CDR2 sequences are SNHLY and FYNNEI. Trimming stripped 5 bases from V and 3 bases from J, with 6 bases between. The CDR3 has 12 amino acids. CDR3 DNA: TGTGCCAGCAGTTCAGGGACAGATACGCAGTATTTT. Protein product: CASSSGTDTQYF.

In DNA, the CDR3 is TGTGCCAGCAGCCCGACCTCCGACAGCTACGAGCAGTACTTC. Encoded protein: CASSPTSDSYEQYF. This chain joins TRBV7-3 and TRBJ2-7; D may be TRBD1 (5 bases). The germline V and J ends were trimmed by 5 bases and 3 bases, with 14 bases remaining between them. Germline values: CDR1 SGHTA, CDR2 FQGTGA. The CDR3 is 14 amino acids. The full variable domain, rest sourced from reference TRBV7-3 and TRBJ2-7, is GAGVSQTPSNKVTEKGKYVELRCDPISGHTALYWYRQSLGQGPEFLIYFQGTGAADDSGLPNDRFFAVRPEGSVSTLKIQRTERGDSAVYLCASSPTSDSYEQYFGPGTRLTVT.

The chain joins TRBV7-2 to TRBJ2-7; 10 positions agree with TRBD2. CDR3 size: 16 residues. V dropped 1 base and J dropped 5; count of bases not matched to a gene: 8. Germline-derived CDR1 and CDR2 are SGHTA and FQGNSA. For the CDR3, the DNA is TGTGCCAGCAGCTTAGTGGCTAGCGGGAGCTACCACGAGCAGTACTTC. Protein sequence: CASSLVASGSYHEQYF.

V and J are TRBV11-2 and TRBJ1-5, with TRBD1 identical over 7 bases. This CDR3 has 14 amino acids. The germline V gene has CDR1 SGHAT and CDR2 FQNNGV. With 5 bases clipped from V and 5 bases from J, the junction kept 6 bases outside the gene matches. The CDR3 DNA reads as TGTGCCAGCAGCCTGGGAACAGGGGATCAGCCCCAGCATTTT. It specifies CASSLGTGDQPQHF.